These 6 T cell receptor beta chains were sequenced from one sample in a study of CD8 T cells in Susac syndrome. RNA was extracted with the RNeasy kit, and a quantity of about 0.45 to 1 ug was reverse transcribed using random hexamers. TCRdb analysed the immunoSEQ multiplex PCR reads with MiXCR anew, one entry per CDR3 protein. The table lists about 60,000 distinct CDR3 sequences, about 92% of them singletons. Sequencing input: CD8+ T cells from PBMCs. These receptors were obtained from a human donor in good health.

J is TRBJ2-2 and V is TRBV7-9; 9 bases align to TRBD2. Losses at the gene ends were 4 bases for V and 2 bases for J; bases not matched to a gene: 5. Germline V CDR1 and CDR2: SEHNR, FQNEAQ (reference sequence). CDR3 size: 16 residues. The CDR3 here is CASSYLGTSNTGELFF. The DNA of the CDR3 is TGTGCCAGCAGCTACCTCGGGACTAGCAACACCGGGGAGCTGTTTTTT.

This chain connects TRBV27 to TRBJ1-1; D is ambiguous. Trimming removed 3 bases from V and 8 bases from J, with 13 bases in between. The CDR3 is made up of 13 amino acids. CDR1 MNHEY and CDR2 SMNVEV come from the germline V gene (reference sequence). In DNA, the CDR3 is TGTGCCAGCAGTTTCGTGTCCCTGGGGGAAGCTTTCTTT. It is translated as CASSFVSLGEAFF.

V usage is TRBV7-9 and J usage is TRBJ2-3; 8 bases map to TRBD1. The CDR3 extends over 15 amino acids. Germline-derived CDR1 and CDR2 are SEHNR and FQNEAQ (reference sequence). Trimming cost V 5 bases and J 0 bases; bases outside gene matches: 4. Here the CDR3 DNA reads TGTGCCAGCAGCCAGACAGGGGCTAGCACAGATACGCAGTATTTT. Translation gives CASSQTGASTDTQYF.

The chain is built from TRBV14 and TRBJ2-1; D uncertain. The germline CDR1 and CDR2 sequences are SGHDN and FVKESK. This CDR3 is built from 15 residues. With 4 bases removed from V and 0 bases from J, the gap between germline ends came to 10 bases. CDR3 region: CASSPPMDSYNEQFF. In DNA form, the CDR3 reads TGTGCCAGCAGCCCCCCCATGGACTCCTACAATGAGCAGTTCTTC.

The chain couples TRBV6-2 or TRBV6-3 to TRBJ1-1; no clear D gene. V was trimmed by 0 bases and J by 3 bases, leaving 8 bases between them. This CDR3 has 14 amino acids. Germline loops: CDR1 MNHEY, CDR2 SVGEGT. In DNA, the CDR3 is TGTGCCAGCAGTTACTCGGGTCCCTACACTGAAGCTTTCTTT. Its translation: CASSYSGPYTEAFF.

The chain uses TRBV5-4 and TRBJ2-2; 8 bases line up with TRBD1. V was pared by 1 base and J by 1 base, with 3 bases of the junction left unmatched. This CDR3 contains 16 residues. Germline values: CDR1 SGHNT, CDR2 YYREEE (reference sequence). DNA of the CDR3: TGTGCCAGCAGCTTGCCAGGACAGGGGAACACCGGGGAGCTGTTTTTT. Amino acid sequence: CASSLPGQGNTGELFF.